This TCR beta chain was captured by sequencing in a study of cytomegalovirus exposure and HLA in healthy donors. General study results and limits: High sensitivity and specificity were reportedly achieved when the classifier diagnosed cytomegalovirus status. Some public TCRs appeared in many individuals, while most sequences were rare.

Details on this clone: Its specificity is unknown.

Repertoires were generated with immunoSEQ multiplex PCR, while TCRdb's copy carries only in-frame clones and drops some. The sample lists about 280,000 clones; 70% to 90% were seen once. Input material: PBMCs. The source is a woman under 30 in good health and CMV-seronegative.

The CDR3 protein is CASSSGQAARDTQYF. As DNA, the CDR3 is TGTGCCAGCAGTTCTGGACAGGCCGCTAGGGATACGCAGTATTTT. V and J are TRBV28 and TRBJ2-3; TRBD1 matches 7 bases. CDR3 size: 15 residues. In germline, CDR1 is MDHEN, CDR2 SYDVKM. The J segment lost 6 bases and the V segment lost 4 bases, leaving 10 bases of the junction unmatched.